One and the same sample provided the 19 T cell receptor beta chains below, sequenced in a study of T cell changes during pregnancy in multiple sclerosis. TCRdb's copy holds only in-frame clones and misses some; the assay was immunoSEQ multiplex PCR. Among some 49,000 clones, roughly nine tenths were seen once, and the ten largest hold around 0.4%. The material sequenced was CD4+ T cells from peripheral blood mononuclear cells, taken in the second trimester of pregnancy. The receptors come from a female donor in good health, enrolled as a control in a pregnancy study.

The sample holds one count of this clone. This chain joins TRBV5-8 and TRBJ1-4; 9 positions agree with TRBD1. The CDR3 is 15 amino acids. Germline assignment: CDR1 SGHTS and CDR2 YDEGEE. V gave up 4 bases and J gave up 10 bases; unmatched junction bases: 11. In nucleotides, the CDR3 is TGTGCCAGCAGCCCACGGGACAGGGCCCAGGGAAAACTGTTTTTT. It yields the protein CASSPRDRAQGKLFF. Full variable domain (missing parts from reference TRBV5-8 and TRBJ1-4): EAGVTQSPTHLIKTRGQQATLRCSPISGHTSVYWYQQALGLGLQFLLWYDEGEERNRGNFPPRFSGRQFPNYSSELNVNALELEDSALYLCASSPRDRAQGKLFFGSGTQLSVL.

The V gene is TRBV5-1, the J gene TRBJ2-2; D not resolved. Germline assignment: CDR1 SGHRS and CDR2 YFSETQ. V was trimmed by 1 base and J by 3 bases, leaving 4 bases between them. The length of the CDR3 is 13 residues. The CDR3 reads CASSLTDTGELFF. Here the CDR3 DNA reads TGCGCCAGCAGCTTGACAGACACCGGGGAGCTGTTTTTT.

This chain uses TRBV18 with TRBJ1-4, with 7 bases that match TRBD1. Looked up from germline, CDR1 is KGHSH and CDR2 is LQKENI. The CDR3 consists of 15 residues. V shed 6 bases, J shed 8 bases, and the junction held 12 bases outside the gene matches. CDR3 in DNA: TGTGCCAGCTCGCCTAGATCCGGGACAGTGGAAAAACTGTTTTTT. It translates to CASSPRSGTVEKLFF.

The rearrangement joins TRBV19 to TRBJ2-1, with 7 bases matching TRBD2. Germline values: CDR1 LNHDA, CDR2 SQIVND (reference sequence). Trimming removed 7 bases from V and 7 bases from J; junction bases left unmatched: 13. The CDR3 consists of 15 residues. CDR3 sequence reads: CASTPSWGGRNEQFF. In DNA form, the CDR3 reads TGTGCCAGTACCCCTTCATGGGGGGGTAGGAATGAGCAGTTCTTC.

This sequence joins TRBV19 and TRBJ2-2, with TRBD1 as a possible D gene (6 bases). The V end lost 5 bases, the J end lost 6 bases, and 16 bases lay between the germline ends. CDR1 LNHDA and CDR2 SQIVND come from the germline V gene (reference sequence). The CDR3 has 15 amino acids. The CDR3 here is CASSLQGGLAGELFF. DNA of the CDR3: TGTGCCAGTAGTCTACAAGGGGGTCTGGCCGGGGAGCTGTTTTTT.

This chain uses TRBV6-5 with TRBJ1-1, with D maybe TRBD1 (5 bases). The CDR3 loop spans 15 amino acids. V was shortened by 6 bases and J by 2 bases, with 16 bases between the two germline ends. CDR1 and CDR2 (germline): MNHEY, SVGAGI. The CDR3 is CASSHGRGRNTEAFF. In DNA, the CDR3 is TGTGCCAGCAGCCACGGGAGGGGAAGAAACACTGAAGCTTTCTTT.

The chain joins TRBV11-3 to TRBJ2-3; D is perhaps TRBD1 (6 bases). CDR3 size: 17 residues. V was clipped by 1 base and J by 2 bases, with 16 bases between them. From germline, CDR1 is SGHNT and CDR2 YENEEA. The CDR3 loop is CASSLGRWDKFTDTQYF. CDR3 nucleotide sequence: TGTGCCAGCAGCTTAGGGAGGTGGGACAAATTCACAGATACGCAGTATTTT.

V gene TRBV5-1 combines with J gene TRBJ2-7; D gene unclear. The V gene lost 0 bases and the J gene lost 0 bases, with 10 bases spanning the gap. This CDR3 is 15 amino acids long. Per the germline V gene, CDR1 is SGHRS and CDR2 is YFSETQ. CDR3 residues: CASSLGERSSYEQYF. The CDR3 coding sequence is TGCGCCAGCAGCTTGGGCGAACGGAGCTCCTACGAGCAGTACTTC.

CDR3 residues: CASAVRAGYYEQYF. CDR3 DNA sequence: TGTGCCAGCGCGGTCAGGGCAGGGTACTACGAGCAGTACTTC. The chain links TRBV2 to TRBJ2-7, with a possible D match to TRBD1 (5 bases). Deletions cut 8 bases from V and 3 bases from J, with 17 bases between. The CDR3 is made up of 14 amino acids. Germline loops: CDR1 SNHLY, CDR2 FYNNEI.

The chain has TRBV2 and TRBJ1-4; 7 bases line up with TRBD1. From germline, CDR1 is SNHLY and CDR2 FYNNEI. The CDR3 runs to 14 residues. V gave up 6 bases and J gave up 7 bases; unmatched junction bases: 8. The CDR3 region is CASSPDRALEKLFF. The CDR3 DNA reads TGTGCCAGCAGCCCCGACAGGGCGCTTGAAAAACTGTTTTTT.

The chain carries TRBV4-1 and TRBJ2-1, with 7 bases matching TRBD1. Germline trimming cut 2 bases from V and 6 bases from J; bases unmatched to any gene: 4. Germline lookup yields CDR1 MGHRA and CDR2 YSYEKL. CDR3 length: 14 amino acids. In nucleotides, the CDR3 is TGCGCCAGCAGCCAACCGACAGGGCGCAATGAGCAGTTCTTC. It yields the protein CASSQPTGRNEQFF.

The chain uses TRBV5-4 and TRBJ1-2; D is perhaps TRBD1 (6 bases). The germline V gene encodes CDR1 SGHNT and CDR2 YYREEE (reference sequence). The CDR3 contains 13 residues. The V end lost 0 bases, the J end lost 7 bases, and 10 bases lay between the germline ends. The CDR3 here is CASSLDRELGYTF. The DNA of the CDR3 is TGTGCCAGCAGCTTGGACAGGGAACTTGGCTACACCTTC.

This chain links TRBV21-1 with TRBJ2-3; the table's D call of TRBD2 was not tested on the DNA. TRBV21-1 is shown as a pseudogene. The CDR3 has 13 amino acids. The CDR3, as DNA: TGTGCCAGCCCCCCGGGTAAAACAGATACGCAGTATTTT. It yields the protein CASPPGKTDTQYF.

This clone was picked up a small number of times. The chain employs TRBV12-5 and TRBJ1-4, with TRBD1 matching 7 bases. This CDR3 is 16 amino acids long. The ends lost 0 bases at V and 4 bases at J; junction bases unmatched: 5. Germline CDR1 LGHNT, CDR2 FRNRAP. The CDR3 protein is CASGLVPGTDNEKLFF. DNA for the CDR3: TGTGCTAGTGGTTTGGTCCCCGGGACAGATAATGAAAAACTGTTTTTT.

Comment on this clone: Different DNA sequences within this sample yield the same CDR3. This chain connects TRBV10-3 to TRBJ1-2, with D tentatively TRBD1 (6 bases). Germline V CDR1 and CDR2: ENHRY, SYGVKD. The CDR3 spans 13 residues. The V gene lost 3 bases and the J gene lost 2 bases, with 7 bases spanning the gap. CDR3 bases: TGTGCCATCAGTGAAACAGGGAACTATGGCTACACCTTC. Translating it yields CAISETGNYGYTF.

The chain couples TRBV13 to TRBJ1-1; TRBD1 aligns across 7 bases. V gave up 5 bases and J gave up 4 bases; unmatched junction bases: 7. The CDR3 extends over 14 amino acids. The germline gives CDR1 PRHDT, CDR2 FYEKMQ (reference sequence). CDR3 amino acids: CASSPTGVVTEAFF. The DNA for the CDR3 is TGTGCCAGCAGCCCCACAGGGGTCGTCACTGAAGCTTTCTTT.

V is TRBV6-1 and J is TRBJ1-4; no definite D call. The CDR3 is 10 amino acids. Germline CDR1 MNHNS, CDR2 SASEGT. The V end was cut by 3 bases, the J end by 10 bases, with 3 bases between. The CDR3 region is CASSDRKLFF. The CDR3, as DNA: TGTGCCAGCAGTGACAGAAAACTGTTTTTT.

This clone was observed a handful of times. The CDR3 loop is CASSLGGQYNSPLHF. In DNA, the CDR3 is TGTGCCAGCAGCTTAGGGGGACAGTATAATTCACCCCTCCACTTT. The rearrangement uses TRBV11-2 and TRBJ1-6; 7 nucleotides align to TRBD1. The V gene end was trimmed by 1 base and the J gene end by 4 bases; junction bases not matched to a gene: 1. This CDR3 has 15 amino acids. Germline CDR1 is SGHAT and CDR2 is FQNNGV.

The chain joins TRBV9 to TRBJ2-1, with 10 positions matching TRBD2. This CDR3 has 15 residues. Germline V gene data show CDR1 as SGDLS and CDR2 as YYNGEE. After removal of 3 bases from V and 6 bases from J, the junction contained 6 bases not matched to a gene. DNA of the CDR3: TGTGCCAGCAGCGAGGGACTAGCGCGGGGCAATGAGCAGTTCTTC. Protein: CASSEGLARGNEQFF.